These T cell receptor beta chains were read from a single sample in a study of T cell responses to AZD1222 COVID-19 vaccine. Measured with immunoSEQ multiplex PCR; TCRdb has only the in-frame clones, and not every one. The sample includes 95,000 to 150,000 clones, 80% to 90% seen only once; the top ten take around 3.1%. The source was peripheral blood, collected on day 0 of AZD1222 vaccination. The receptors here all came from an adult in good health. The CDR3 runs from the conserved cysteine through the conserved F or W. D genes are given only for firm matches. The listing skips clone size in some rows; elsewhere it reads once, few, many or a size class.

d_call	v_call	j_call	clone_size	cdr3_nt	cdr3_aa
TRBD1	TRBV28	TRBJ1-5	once	TGTGCCAGCAGTTTCCCTACTTGGACAGGGAGGAGCAATCAGCCCCAGCATTTT	CASSFPTWTGRSNQPQHF
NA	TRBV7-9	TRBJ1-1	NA	TGTGCCAGCAGCTGCACGGGGCGGGAATGTAGGATGAACACTGAAGCTTTCTTT	CASSCTGRECRMNTEAFF
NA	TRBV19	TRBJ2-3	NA	TGTGCCAGTAGTGCCCTCGAACAGAGACCGGTTACGCAGTATTTT	CASSALEQRPVTQYF
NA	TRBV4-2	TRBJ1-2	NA	TGTGCCAGCAGCCAAGATGGGGGGTCCTTTAGGGGCTACACCTTC	CASSQDGGSFRGYTF
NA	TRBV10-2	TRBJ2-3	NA	TGCGCCAGCAGTCCCACAGATACGCAGTATTTT	CASSPTDTQYF
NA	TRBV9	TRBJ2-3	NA	TGTGCCAGCAGCGACGACAGGACCGCTAGCACAGATACGCAGTATTTT	CASSDDRTASTDTQYF
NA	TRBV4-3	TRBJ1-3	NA	TGCGCCAGCAGCCAGGGGGGCCTCAGTAGAGGGGGGAGCTCTGGAAACACCATATATTTT	CASSQGGLSRGGSSGNTIYF
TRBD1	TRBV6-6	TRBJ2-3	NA	TGTGCCAGCAGTTACTACAGGGGGCAAACAGATACGCAGTATTTT	CASSYYRGQTDTQYF
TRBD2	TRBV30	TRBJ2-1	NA	TGTGCCTGGAGGAAGGGTCTCGGGGTCACGAGCGGGAGCCACAATGAGCAGTTCTTC	CAWRKGLGVTSGSHNEQFF
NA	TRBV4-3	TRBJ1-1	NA	TGCGCCAGCAGCCAAGATAGGGGCCTGAACACTGAAGCTTTCTTT	CASSQDRGLNTEAFF
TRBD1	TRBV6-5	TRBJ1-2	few	TGTGCCAGCAGTTGGGGGACAGGGTCAGGCGGCTACACCTTC	CASSWGTGSGGYTF
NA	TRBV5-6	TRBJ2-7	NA	TGTGCCAGCAGCTTGGCCGGGTCGGAAACCTACGAGCAGTACTTC	CASSLAGSETYEQYF
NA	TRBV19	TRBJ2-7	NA	TGTGCCAGTAGTATACAAGGGGGTCTGGAGTACGAGCAGTACTTC	CASSIQGGLEYEQYF
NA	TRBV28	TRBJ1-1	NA	TGTGCCAGCAGTTTAGGCAGGACGAACACTGAAGCTTTCTTT	CASSLGRTNTEAFF
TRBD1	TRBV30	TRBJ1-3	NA	TGTGCCTGGACGGGACAGGTCCTCCGACACTCTGGAAACACCATATATTTT	CAWTGQVLRHSGNTIYF
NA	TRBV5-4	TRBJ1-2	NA	TGTGCCAGCAGCTTGGACAGGGATCGTGGCTACACCTTC	CASSLDRDRGYTF
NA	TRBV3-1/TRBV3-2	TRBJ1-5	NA	TGTGCCAGCAGCCTCCGTTTGGGCAACAATCAGCCCCAGCATTTT	CASSLRLGNNQPQHF
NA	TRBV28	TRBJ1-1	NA	TGTGCCAGCAGTTTACAGGGTTTGAGCACTGAAGCTTTCTTT	CASSLQGLSTEAFF
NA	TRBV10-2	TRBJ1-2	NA	TGCGCCAGCAGCCCCGGGGCAGGGACTAACTATGGCTACACCTTC	CASSPGAGTNYGYTF
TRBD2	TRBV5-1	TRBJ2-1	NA	TGCGCCAGCAGACAAGACAGCGGGGGTTACAATGAGCAGTTCTTC	CASRQDSGGYNEQFF
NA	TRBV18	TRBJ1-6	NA	TGTGCCAGCTCGTCGGACAGACCGGGTAATTCACCCCTCCACTTT	CASSSDRPGNSPLHF
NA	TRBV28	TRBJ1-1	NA	TGTGCCAGCAGGGCACGTTTTAAAGCTTTCTTT	CASRARFKAFF
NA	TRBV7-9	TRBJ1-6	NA	TGTGCCAGCAGCTTACAAGGTCAGGGGAATTCACCCCTCCACTTT	CASSLQGQGNSPLHF
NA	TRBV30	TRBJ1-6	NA	TGTGCCTGGACCGGGCGCAGCTCCTATAATTCACCCCTCCACTTT	CAWTGRSSYNSPLHF
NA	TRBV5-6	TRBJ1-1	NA	TGTGCCAGCAGCTTTTACCGGGATCTGGTCACTGAAGCTTTCTTT	CASSFYRDLVTEAFF
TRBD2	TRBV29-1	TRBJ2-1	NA	TGCAGCGCATTTAGCGGGGGCTCCTACAATGAGCAGTTCTTC	CSAFSGGSYNEQFF
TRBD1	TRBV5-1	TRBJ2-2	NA	TGCGCCAGCAGCTGGACAGGTCGGGACACCGGGGAGCTGTTTTTT	CASSWTGRDTGELFF
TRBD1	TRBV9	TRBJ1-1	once	TGTGCCAGCAGCGCACCACAGGGGTTGAACACTGAAGCTTTCTTT	CASSAPQGLNTEAFF
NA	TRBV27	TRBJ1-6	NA	TGTGCCAGCAGTCTTAGCTCTCGCGGGCTTAATTCACCCCTCCACTTT	CASSLSSRGLNSPLHF
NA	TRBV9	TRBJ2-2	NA	TGTGCCAGCAGCTCGGGAGCCGGGGAGCTGTTTTTT	CASSSGAGELFF
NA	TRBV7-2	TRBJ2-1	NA	TGTGCCAGCAGCTTAGAGTGGTTTGAGCAGTTCTTC	CASSLEWFEQFF
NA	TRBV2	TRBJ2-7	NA	TGTGCCAGCAGTGATTTGACACCGCTGAGCTCCTACGAGCAGTACTTC	CASSDLTPLSSYEQYF
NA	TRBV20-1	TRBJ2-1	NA	TGCAGTGCTCTTTACCCCAATGAGCAGTTCTTC	CSALYPNEQFF
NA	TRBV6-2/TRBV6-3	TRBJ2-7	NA	TGTGCCAGCAGTCAGGGTAAACCCTACGAGCAGTACTTC	CASSQGKPYEQYF
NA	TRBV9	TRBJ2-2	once	TGTGCCAGCAGCTCAAAAGGAGGCAGGGGAGACACCGGGGAGCTGTTTTTT	CASSSKGGRGDTGELFF
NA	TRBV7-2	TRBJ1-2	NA	TGTGCCAGCAGCTTAGGACGGGGGAACTATGGCTACACCTTC	CASSLGRGNYGYTF
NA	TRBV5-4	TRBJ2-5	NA	TGTGCCAGCAGTCTGCCAGGGGTTGGGGAGACCCAGTACTTC	CASSLPGVGETQYF
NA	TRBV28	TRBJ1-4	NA	TGTGCCAGCAGTTTAGCGGGGGCGGCTAATGAAAAACTGTTTTTT	CASSLAGAANEKLFF
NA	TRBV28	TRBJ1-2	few	TGTGCCAGCAGTTTACATCAGGTGGTCTACACCTTC	CASSLHQVVYTF
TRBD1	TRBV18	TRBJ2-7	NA	TGTGCCAGCTCACCACGGACAGGGGGGACCTACGAGCAGTACTTC	CASSPRTGGTYEQYF
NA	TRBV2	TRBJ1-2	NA	TGTGCCAGCAGTGAGTACAGAAACGGGAGGTATGGCTACACCTTC	CASSEYRNGRYGYTF